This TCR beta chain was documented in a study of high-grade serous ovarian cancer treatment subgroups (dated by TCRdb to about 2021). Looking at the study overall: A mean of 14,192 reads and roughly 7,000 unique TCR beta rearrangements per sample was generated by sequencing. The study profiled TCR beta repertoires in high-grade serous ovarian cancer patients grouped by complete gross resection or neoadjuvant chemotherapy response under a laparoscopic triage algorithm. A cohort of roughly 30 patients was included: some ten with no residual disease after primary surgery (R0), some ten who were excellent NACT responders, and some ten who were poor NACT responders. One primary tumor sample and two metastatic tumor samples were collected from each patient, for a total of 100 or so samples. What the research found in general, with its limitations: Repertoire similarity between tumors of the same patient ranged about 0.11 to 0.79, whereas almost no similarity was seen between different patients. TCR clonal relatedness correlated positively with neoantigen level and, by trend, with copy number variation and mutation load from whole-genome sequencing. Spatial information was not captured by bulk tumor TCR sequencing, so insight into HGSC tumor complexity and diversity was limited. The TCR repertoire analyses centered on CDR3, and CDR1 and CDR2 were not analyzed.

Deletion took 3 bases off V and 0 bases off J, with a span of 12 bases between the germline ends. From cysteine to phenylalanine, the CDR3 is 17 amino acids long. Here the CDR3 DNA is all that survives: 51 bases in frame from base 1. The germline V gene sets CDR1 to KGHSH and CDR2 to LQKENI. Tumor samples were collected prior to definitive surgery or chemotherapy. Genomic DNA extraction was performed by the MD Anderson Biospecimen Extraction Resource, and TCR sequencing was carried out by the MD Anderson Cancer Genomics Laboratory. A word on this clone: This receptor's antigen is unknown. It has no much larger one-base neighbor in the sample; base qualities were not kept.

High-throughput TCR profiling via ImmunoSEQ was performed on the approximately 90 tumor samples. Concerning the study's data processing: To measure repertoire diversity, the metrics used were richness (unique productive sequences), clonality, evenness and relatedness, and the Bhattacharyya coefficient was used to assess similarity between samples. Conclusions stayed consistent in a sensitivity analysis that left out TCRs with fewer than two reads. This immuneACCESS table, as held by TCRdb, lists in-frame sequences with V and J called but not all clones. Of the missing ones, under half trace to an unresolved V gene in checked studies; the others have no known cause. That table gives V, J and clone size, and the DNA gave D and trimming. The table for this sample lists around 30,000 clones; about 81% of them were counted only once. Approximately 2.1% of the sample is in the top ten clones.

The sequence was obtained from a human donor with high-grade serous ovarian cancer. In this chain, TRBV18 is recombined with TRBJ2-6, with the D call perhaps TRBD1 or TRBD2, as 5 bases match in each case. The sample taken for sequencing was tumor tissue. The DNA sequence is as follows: TGTGCCAGCTCACCTCCAGGGACCAGCTCTGGGGCCAACGTCCTGACTTTC. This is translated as CASSPPGTSSGANVLTF.